This T cell receptor (beta chain) was recovered during a study of Graves' ophthalmopathy and Graves' hyperthyroidism. CDR3 length equals 13 residues. With V trimmed by 6 bases and J by 9 bases, 11 bases remained unmatched. Looked up from germline, CDR1 is SNHLY and CDR2 is FYNNEI. In its sample, this clonotype was seen many times. The authors amplified TCR beta CDR3 regions from RNA transcripts. RT-PCR with HTBI primers came first, then second-round multiplex PCR. TCRdb ran MiXCR on the multiplex PCR reads and lists one entry per CDR3 protein. This table has about 740,000 distinct CDR3 sequences, 40% appearing once.

This TCR came from an adult man with Graves' ophthalmopathy. The chain couples TRBV2 to TRBJ2-7; TRBD1 agrees at 7 bases. Source material: peripheral blood. The CDR3 sequence: CASRTGQRTVQYF. The CDR3 region has the DNA TGTGCCAGCAGGACGGGACAGAGGACGGTGCAGTACTTC.